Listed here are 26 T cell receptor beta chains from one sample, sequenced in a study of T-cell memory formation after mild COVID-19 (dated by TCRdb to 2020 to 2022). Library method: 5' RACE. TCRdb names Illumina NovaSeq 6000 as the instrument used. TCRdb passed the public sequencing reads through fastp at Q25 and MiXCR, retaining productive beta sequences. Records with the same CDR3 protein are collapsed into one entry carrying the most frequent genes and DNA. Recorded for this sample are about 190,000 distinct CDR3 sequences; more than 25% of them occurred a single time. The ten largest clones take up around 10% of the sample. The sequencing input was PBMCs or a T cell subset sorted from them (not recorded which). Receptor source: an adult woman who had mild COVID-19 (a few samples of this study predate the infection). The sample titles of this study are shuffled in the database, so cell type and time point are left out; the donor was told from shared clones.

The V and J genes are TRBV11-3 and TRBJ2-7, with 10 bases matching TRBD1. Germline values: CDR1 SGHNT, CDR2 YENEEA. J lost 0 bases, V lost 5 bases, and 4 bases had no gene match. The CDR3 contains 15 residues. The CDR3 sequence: CASSRGTGVSYEQYF. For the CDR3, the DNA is TGTGCCAGCAGCCGTGGGACAGGGGTCTCCTACGAGCAGTACTTC.

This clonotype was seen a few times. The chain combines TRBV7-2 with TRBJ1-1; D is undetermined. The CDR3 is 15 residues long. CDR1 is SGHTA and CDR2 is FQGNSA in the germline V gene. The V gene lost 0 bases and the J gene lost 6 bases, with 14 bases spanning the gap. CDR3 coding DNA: TGTGCCAGCAGCTTAGCACGGTCCCCGATCTCTGAAGCTTTCTTT. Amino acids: CASSLARSPISEAFF. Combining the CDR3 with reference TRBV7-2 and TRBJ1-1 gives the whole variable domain GAGVSQSPSNKVTEKGKDVELRCDPISGHTALYWYRQSLGQGLEFLIYFQGNSAPDKSGLPSDRFSAERTGGSVSTLTIQRTQQEDSAVYLCASSLARSPISEAFFGQGTRLTVV.

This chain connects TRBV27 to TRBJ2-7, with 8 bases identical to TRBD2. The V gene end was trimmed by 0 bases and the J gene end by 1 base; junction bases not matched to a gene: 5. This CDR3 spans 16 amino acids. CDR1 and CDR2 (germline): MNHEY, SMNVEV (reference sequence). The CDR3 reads CASSLSGREGSYEQYF. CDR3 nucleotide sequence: TGTGCCAGCAGTTTATCAGGCCGGGAGGGATCCTACGAGCAGTACTTC.

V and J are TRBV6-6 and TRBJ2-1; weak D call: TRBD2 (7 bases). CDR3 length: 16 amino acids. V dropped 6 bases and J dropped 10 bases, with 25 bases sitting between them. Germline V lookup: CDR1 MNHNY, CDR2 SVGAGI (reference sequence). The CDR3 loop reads CASSFTIWGGQGEQFF. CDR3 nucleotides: TGTGCCAGCAGCTTCACTATTTGGGGAGGGCAGGGGGAGCAGTTCTTC.

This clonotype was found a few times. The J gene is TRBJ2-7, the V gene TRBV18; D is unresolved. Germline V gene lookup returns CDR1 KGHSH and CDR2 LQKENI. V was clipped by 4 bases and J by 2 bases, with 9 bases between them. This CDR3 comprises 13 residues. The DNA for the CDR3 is TGTGCCAGCTCACTAACCTCCACCTACGAGCAGTACTTC. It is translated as CASSLTSTYEQYF.

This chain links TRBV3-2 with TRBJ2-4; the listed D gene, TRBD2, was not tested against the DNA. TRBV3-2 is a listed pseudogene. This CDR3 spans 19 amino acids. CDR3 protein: CASSPLGSRRKLAKNIQYF. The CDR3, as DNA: TGTGCCAGCAGCCCTCTCGGGAGCCGGCGAAAACTAGCCAAAAACATTCAGTACTTC.

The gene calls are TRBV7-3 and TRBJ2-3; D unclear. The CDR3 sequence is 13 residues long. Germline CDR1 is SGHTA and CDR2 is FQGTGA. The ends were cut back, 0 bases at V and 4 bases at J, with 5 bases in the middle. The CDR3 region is CASSLTAPDTQYF. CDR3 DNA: TGTGCCAGCAGCTTAACAGCGCCAGATACGCAGTATTTT. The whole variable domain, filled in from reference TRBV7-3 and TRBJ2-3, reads GAGVSQTPSNKVTEKGKYVELRCDPISGHTALYWYRQSLGQGPEFLIYFQGTGAADDSGLPNDRFFAVRPEGSVSTLKIQRTERGDSAVYLCASSLTAPDTQYFGPGTRLTVL.

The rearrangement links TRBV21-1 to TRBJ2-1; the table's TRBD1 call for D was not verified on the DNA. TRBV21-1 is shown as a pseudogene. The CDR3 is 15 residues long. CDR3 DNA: TGTGCCAGCAGCAACCCCGGACAGAACAACAATGAGCAGTTCTTC. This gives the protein CASSNPGQNNNEQFF.

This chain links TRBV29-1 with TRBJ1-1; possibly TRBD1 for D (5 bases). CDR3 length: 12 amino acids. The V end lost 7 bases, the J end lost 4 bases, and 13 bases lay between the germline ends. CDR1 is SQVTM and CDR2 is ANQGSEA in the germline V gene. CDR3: CSGRRDATEAFF. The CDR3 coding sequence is TGCAGCGGTCGCAGGGACGCCACTGAAGCTTTCTTT.

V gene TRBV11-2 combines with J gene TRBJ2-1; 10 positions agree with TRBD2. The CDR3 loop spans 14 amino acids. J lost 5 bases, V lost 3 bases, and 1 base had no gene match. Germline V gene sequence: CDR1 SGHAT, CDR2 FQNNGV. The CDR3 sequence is CASSLLAGDNEQFF. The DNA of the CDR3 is TGTGCCAGCAGCTTGCTAGCGGGGGACAATGAGCAGTTCTTC.

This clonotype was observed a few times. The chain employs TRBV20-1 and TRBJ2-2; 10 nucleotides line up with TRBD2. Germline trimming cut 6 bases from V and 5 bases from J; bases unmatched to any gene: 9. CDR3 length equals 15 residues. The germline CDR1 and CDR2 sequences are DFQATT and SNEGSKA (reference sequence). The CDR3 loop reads CSAKGAGGTTGELFF. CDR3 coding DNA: TGCAGTGCGAAGGGAGCGGGAGGGACGACCGGGGAGCTGTTTTTT.

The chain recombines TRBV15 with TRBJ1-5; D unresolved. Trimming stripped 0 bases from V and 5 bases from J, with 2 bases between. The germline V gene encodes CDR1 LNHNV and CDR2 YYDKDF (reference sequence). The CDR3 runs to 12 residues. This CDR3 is CATSRDDQPQHF. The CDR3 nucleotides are TGTGCCACCAGCAGAGATGATCAGCCCCAGCATTTT. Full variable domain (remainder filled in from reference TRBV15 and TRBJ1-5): DAMVIQNPRYQVTQFGKPVTLSCSQTLNHNVMYWYQQKSSQAPKLLFHYYDKDFNNEADTPDNFQSRRPNTSFCFLDIRSPGLGDTAMYLCATSRDDQPQHFGDGTRLSIL.

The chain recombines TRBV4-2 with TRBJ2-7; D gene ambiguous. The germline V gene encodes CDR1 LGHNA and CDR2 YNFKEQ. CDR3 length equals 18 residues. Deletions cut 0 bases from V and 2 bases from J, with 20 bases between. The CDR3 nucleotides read TGTGCCAGCAGCCAAGATCTTGGCGACCGATCAAAAACCTACGAGCAGTACTTC. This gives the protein CASSQDLGDRSKTYEQYF.

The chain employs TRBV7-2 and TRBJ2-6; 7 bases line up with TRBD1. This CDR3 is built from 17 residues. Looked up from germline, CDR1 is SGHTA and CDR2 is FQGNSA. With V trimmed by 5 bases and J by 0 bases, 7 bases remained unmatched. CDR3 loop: CASSRTGPNSGANVLTF. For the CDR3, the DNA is TGTGCCAGCAGCCGGACAGGACCGAACTCTGGGGCCAACGTCCTGACTTTC.

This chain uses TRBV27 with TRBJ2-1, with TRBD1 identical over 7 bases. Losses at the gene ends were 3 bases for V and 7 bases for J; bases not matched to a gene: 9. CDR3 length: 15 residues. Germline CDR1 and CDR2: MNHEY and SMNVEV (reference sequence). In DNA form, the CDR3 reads TGTGCCAGCAGTTTTAGCAGGGGGTACGGTAATGAGCAGTTCTTC. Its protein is CASSFSRGYGNEQFF.

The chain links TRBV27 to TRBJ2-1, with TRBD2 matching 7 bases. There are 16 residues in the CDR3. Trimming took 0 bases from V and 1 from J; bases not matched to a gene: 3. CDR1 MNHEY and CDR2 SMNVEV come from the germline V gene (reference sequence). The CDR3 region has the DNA TGTGCCAGCAGTTTATCGTGGGGGGGGTCCTACAATGAGCAGTTCTTC. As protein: CASSLSWGGSYNEQFF.

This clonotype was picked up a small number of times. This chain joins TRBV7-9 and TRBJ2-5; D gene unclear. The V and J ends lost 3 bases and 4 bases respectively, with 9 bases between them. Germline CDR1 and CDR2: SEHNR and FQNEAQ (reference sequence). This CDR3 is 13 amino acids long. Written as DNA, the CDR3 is TGTGCCAGCAGCTTTAGGCTAGGAGAGACCCAGTACTTC. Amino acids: CASSFRLGETQYF.

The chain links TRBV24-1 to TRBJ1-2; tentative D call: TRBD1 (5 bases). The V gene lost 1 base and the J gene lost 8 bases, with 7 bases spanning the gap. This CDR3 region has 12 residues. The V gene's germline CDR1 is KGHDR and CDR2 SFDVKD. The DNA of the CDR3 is TGTGCCACCAGTGATTTTAGGGACGGCTACACCTTC. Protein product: CATSDFRDGYTF.

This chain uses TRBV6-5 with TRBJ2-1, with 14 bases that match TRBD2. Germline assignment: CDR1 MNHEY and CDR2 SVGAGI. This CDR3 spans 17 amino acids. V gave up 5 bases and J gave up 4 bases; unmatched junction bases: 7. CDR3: CASSRGLAGALYNEQFF. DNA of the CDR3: TGTGCCAGCAGTCGGGGACTAGCGGGAGCGTTATACAATGAGCAGTTCTTC.

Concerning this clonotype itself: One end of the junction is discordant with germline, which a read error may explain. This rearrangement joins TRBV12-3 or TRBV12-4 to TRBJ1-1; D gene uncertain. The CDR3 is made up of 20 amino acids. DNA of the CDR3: TGTGCCAGCAGCCTCGGACCGCCTCGAGGGCTGACCGTAATGAACACTGGAGCTTTCTTT. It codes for CASSLGPPRGLTVMNTGAFF.

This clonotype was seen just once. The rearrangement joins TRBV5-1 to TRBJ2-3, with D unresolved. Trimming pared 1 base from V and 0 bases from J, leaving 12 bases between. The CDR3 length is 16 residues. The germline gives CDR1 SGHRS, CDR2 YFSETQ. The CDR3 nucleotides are TGCGCCAGCAGCTTGTCTGCAGGCACAAGCACAGATACGCAGTATTTT. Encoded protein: CASSLSAGTSTDTQYF.

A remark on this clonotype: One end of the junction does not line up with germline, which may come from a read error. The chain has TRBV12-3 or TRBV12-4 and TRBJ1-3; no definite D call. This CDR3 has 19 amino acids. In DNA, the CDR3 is TGTGCCAGCAGGCCAACTTCCCACCGTTCAGGCGACTCTGGAAACACAATATATTTT. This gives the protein CASRPTSHRSGDSGNTIYF.

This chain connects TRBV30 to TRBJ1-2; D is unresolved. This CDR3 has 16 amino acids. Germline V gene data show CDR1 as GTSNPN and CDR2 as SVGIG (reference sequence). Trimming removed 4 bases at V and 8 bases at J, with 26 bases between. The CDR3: CAWISNRAGRVYGYTF. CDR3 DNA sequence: TGTGCCTGGATCTCAAACCGGGCAGGACGGGTCTACGGCTACACCTTC.

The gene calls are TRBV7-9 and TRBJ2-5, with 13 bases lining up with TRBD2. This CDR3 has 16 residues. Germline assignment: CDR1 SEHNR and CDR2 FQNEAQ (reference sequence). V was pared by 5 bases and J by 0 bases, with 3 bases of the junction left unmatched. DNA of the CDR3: TGTGCCAGCAGCCAGGGACTAGCGGGGTACCAAGAGACCCAGTACTTC. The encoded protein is CASSQGLAGYQETQYF.

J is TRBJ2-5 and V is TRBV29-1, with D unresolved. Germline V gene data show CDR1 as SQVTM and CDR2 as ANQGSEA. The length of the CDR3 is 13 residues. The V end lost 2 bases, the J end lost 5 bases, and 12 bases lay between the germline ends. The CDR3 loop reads CSVERPDRETQYF. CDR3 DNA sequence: TGCAGCGTTGAACGCCCAGATCGGGAGACCCAGTACTTC.

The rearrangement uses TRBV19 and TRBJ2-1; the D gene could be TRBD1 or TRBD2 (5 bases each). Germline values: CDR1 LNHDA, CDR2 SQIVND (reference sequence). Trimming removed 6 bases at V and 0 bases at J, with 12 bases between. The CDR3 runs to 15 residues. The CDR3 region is CASSRWGSSYNEQFF. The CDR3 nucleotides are TGTGCCAGTAGCCGGTGGGGGAGCTCCTACAATGAGCAGTTCTTC. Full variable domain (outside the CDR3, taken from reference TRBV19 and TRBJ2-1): DGGITQSPKYLFRKEGQNVTLSCEQNLNHDAMYWYRQDPGQGLRLIYYSQIVNDFQKGDIAEGYSVSREKKESFPLTVTSAQKNPTAFYLCASSRWGSSYNEQFFGPGTRLTVL.